This TCR beta chain was captured by sequencing in a study of blood T cells in healthy people across ages. Study-level points and caveats: PBMCs left unsorted prevented a conclusive naive versus antigen-experienced comparison.

Concerning this clonotype: What it recognizes is unknown.

Per-sample PBMC isolation yielded at least 6 million cells. It was with a sample-barcoded 5' primer and a J-beta primer mix that a second PCR of about 6 to 12 cycles was run. Paired-end reads containing CDR3 totaled no fewer than 3 million for each sample. Each CDR3 protein is one row after TCRdb ran MiXCR on the 5' RACE reads. The repertoire holds 1.8 million or so distinct CDR3 sequences, with about two fifths as singletons. Looked up from germline, CDR1 is SGHAT and CDR2 is FQNNGV. CDR3 length: 16 residues. The V end lost 0 bases, the J end lost 0 bases, and 9 bases lay between the germline ends. Sequencing used blood. The origin of this receptor is a human donor in good health. The chain carries TRBV11-2 and TRBJ2-1; D remains ambiguous. This CDR3 is CASSLDPVSSYNEQFF. CDR3 bases: TGTGCCAGCAGCTTAGATCCGGTTAGCTCCTACAATGAGCAGTTCTTC.